This TCR beta chain was profiled in a study of T cell responses to AZD1222 COVID-19 vaccine. Trimming removed 5 bases from V and 8 bases from J, with 9 bases in between. Germline lookup yields CDR1 LNHDA and CDR2 SQIVND (reference sequence). The CDR3 length is 11 residues. Points from the study as a whole: The donor group comprised mostly white British people and more females; the analysis possibly underestimated clonal diversity. Repertoires were obtained solely post-peak T cell response. Only a handful of AZD1222 recipients tested seropositive at baseline.

Generated by immunoSEQ multiplex PCR, the TCRdb table keeps only in-frame clones and is missing some. The sample consists of approximately 140,000 clones, around 90% of them appearing once. As concerns this clone: Its specificity is not known.

The receptor was isolated from an adult who received the AZD1222 COVID-19 vaccine. This specimen was peripheral blood, taken 28 days after the second AZD1222 dose. J is TRBJ1-1 and V is TRBV19; perhaps TRBD1 as D (5 bases). In nucleotides, the CDR3 is TGTGCCAGTAGTCTTCGGGACGAAGCTTTCTTT. This translates into CASSLRDEAFF.